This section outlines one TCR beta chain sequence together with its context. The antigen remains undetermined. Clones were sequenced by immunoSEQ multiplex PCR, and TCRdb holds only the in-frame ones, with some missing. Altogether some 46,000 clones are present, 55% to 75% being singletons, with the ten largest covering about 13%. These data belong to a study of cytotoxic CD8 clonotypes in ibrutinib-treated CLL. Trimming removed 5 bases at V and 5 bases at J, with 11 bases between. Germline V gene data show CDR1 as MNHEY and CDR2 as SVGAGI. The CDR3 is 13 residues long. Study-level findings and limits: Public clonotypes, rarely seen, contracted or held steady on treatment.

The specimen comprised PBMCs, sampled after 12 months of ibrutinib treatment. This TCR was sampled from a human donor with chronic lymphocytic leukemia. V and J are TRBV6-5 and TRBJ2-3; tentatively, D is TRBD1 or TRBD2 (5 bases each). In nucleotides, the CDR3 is TGTGCCAGCAGTAGAGCTGGGGGAGATACGCAGTATTTT. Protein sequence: CASSRAGGDTQYF.